A single sample is the source of the 24 T cell receptor beta chains below, sequenced in a study of blood T cell repertoires in COVID-19. This table comes from immunoSEQ multiplex PCR, and its TCRdb copy is limited to in-frame clones, with some not included. The repertoire includes more than 15,000 clones, around nine tenths of them detected once, and approximately 12% sits in the top ten. Sequencing was carried out using peripheral blood. The receptors were gathered from a human donor in a cohort sampled during active COVID-19.

The rearrangement joins TRBV28 to TRBJ1-1; D is unclear. This CDR3 contains 15 residues. Between the trimmed V and J ends, which lost 7 bases and 1 base, there was a span of 16 bases. Germline V gene lookup returns CDR1 MDHEN and CDR2 SYDVKM. CDR3 DNA sequence: TGTGCCAGCATCACTCCTCTTCGGGGGAACACTGAAGCTTTCTTT. This encodes CASITPLRGNTEAFF.

This clone has only one observation. The chain is built from TRBV29-1 and TRBJ1-4, with 9 nucleotides matching TRBD1. J gave up 0 bases and V 7 bases, and 18 bases lay outside the gene matches. Germline loops: CDR1 SQVTM, CDR2 ANQGSEA. The CDR3 is 19 residues long. DNA of the CDR3: TGCAGCGAAAAACAGGGGGCAAGGGACTCATTTGCAACTAATGAAAAACTGTTTTTT. Translated, it gives CSEKQGARDSFATNEKLFF.

The chain employs TRBV25-1 and TRBJ1-4; possible D gene TRBD1, 6 bases. V lost 3 bases to trimming and J lost 4 bases, with 9 bases between them. This CDR3 is built from 14 residues. The germline V gene has CDR1 MGHDK and CDR2 SYGVNS. CDR3 amino acids: CASSETGINEKLFF. The CDR3, as DNA: TGTGCCAGCAGTGAGACAGGAATTAATGAAAAACTGTTTTTT.

This chain connects TRBV4-3 to TRBJ2-2, with 8 positions matching TRBD1. V trimming: 3 bases; J trimming: 5 bases; junction bases outside the gene matches: 8. This CDR3 is 16 amino acids long. Germline V gives CDR1 LGHNA, CDR2 YSLEER. The CDR3 DNA sequence: TGCGCCAGCAGCCAGGGGACAGGCGCCTTTACCGGGGAGCTGTTTTTT. It is translated as CASSQGTGAFTGELFF.

This chain links TRBV6-4 with TRBJ1-6; D call uncertain. Trimming left V 2 bases short and J 5 bases short, with 13 bases between. The CDR3 has 16 amino acids. The germline gives CDR1 MRHNA, CDR2 SNTAGT. DNA for the CDR3: TGTGCCAGCAGTGACATGTTCGGGAGCCATAATTCACCCCTCCACTTT. This encodes CASSDMFGSHNSPLHF.

J is TRBJ2-4 and V is TRBV6-2 or TRBV6-3; 9 bases align to TRBD1. Per the germline V gene, CDR1 is MNHEY and CDR2 is SVGEGT. This CDR3 is 13 amino acids long. The V gene end was trimmed by 6 bases and the J gene end by 8 bases; junction bases not matched to a gene: 5. This CDR3 reads CASSSQGADIQYF. CDR3 nucleotide sequence: TGTGCCAGCAGCTCACAGGGGGCGGACATTCAGTACTTC.

A single count supports this clone. The V call is TRBV7-2, the J call TRBJ1-2; D is possibly TRBD1 (5 bases). V lost 5 bases, J lost 3 bases, and 7 bases lay in between. In germline, CDR1 is SGHTA, CDR2 FQGNSA. This CDR3 has 12 amino acids. In DNA form, the CDR3 reads TGTGCCAGCAGCCCCAGGGACTATGGCTACACCTTC. It is translated as CASSPRDYGYTF.

The CDR3 sequence: CASSLQGVNTEAFF. The CDR3 nucleotides read TGTGCCAGCAGCCTACAGGGGGTTAACACTGAAGCTTTCTTT. The rearrangement joins TRBV3-1 (or the pseudogene TRBV3-2) to TRBJ1-1, with 8 bases that match TRBD1. This CDR3 is 14 amino acids long. Germline V gives CDR1 LGHDT, CDR2 YNNKEL (reference sequence). After removal of 4 bases from V and 2 bases from J, the junction contained 3 bases not matched to a gene.

V and J are TRBV7-3 and TRBJ2-3; D may be TRBD1 (6 bases). The CDR3 is made up of 15 amino acids. The germline V and J ends were trimmed by 5 bases and 2 bases, with 14 bases remaining between them. In germline, CDR1 is SGHTA, CDR2 FQGTGA. The CDR3 DNA sequence: TGTGCCAGCAGCCCTAGTGGGACATTCACAGATACGCAGTATTTT. Translated: CASSPSGTFTDTQYF.

V usage is TRBV28 and J usage is TRBJ1-6, with 7 positions matching TRBD1. The CDR3 runs 14 residues. Germline lookup yields CDR1 MDHEN and CDR2 SYDVKM. Trimming removed 3 bases from V and 8 bases from J; junction bases left unmatched: 4. The CDR3 bases are TGTGCCAGCAGTTTGGGGGACAGAGATTCACCCCTCCACTTT. Its translation is CASSLGDRDSPLHF.

The genes are TRBV28 and TRBJ1-5; tentative D call: TRBD1 (5 bases). The CDR3 covers 12 residues. V was shortened by 10 bases and J by 5 bases, with 12 bases between the two germline ends. Germline values: CDR1 MDHEN, CDR2 SYDVKM. The CDR3 DNA is TGTGCCACTTGGGAGGGGCATCAGCCCCAGCATTTT. Its translation is CATWEGHQPQHF.

The rearrangement joins TRBV15 to TRBJ2-4; D may be TRBD2 (6 bases). CDR3 length: 15 amino acids. Germline V gene sequence: CDR1 LNHNV, CDR2 YYDKDF (reference sequence). The germline V and J ends were trimmed by 0 bases and 8 bases, with 14 bases remaining between them. The CDR3 is CATSRDRTERDIQYF. CDR3 coding DNA: TGTGCCACCAGCAGAGATCGAACGGAGCGGGACATTCAGTACTTC.

The rearrangement uses TRBV11-2 and TRBJ1-2; D might be TRBD1 (6 bases). This CDR3 region has 13 residues. V was clipped by 4 bases and J by 6 bases, with 12 bases between them. Germline V gives CDR1 SGHAT, CDR2 FQNNGV. DNA of the CDR3: TGTGCCAGCAGCTATCTACAGGGTCATGGCTACACCTTC. Amino acids: CASSYLQGHGYTF.

The rearrangement uses TRBV2 and TRBJ1-6; a possible D gene is TRBD1 (5 bases). Germline values: CDR1 SNHLY, CDR2 FYNNEI. CDR3 length: 15 residues. V was shortened by 6 bases and J by 2 bases, with 11 bases between the two germline ends. For the CDR3, the DNA is TGTGCCAGCAGCCCCGGGGGTACCTATAATTCACCCCTCCACTTT. It specifies CASSPGGTYNSPLHF.

The CDR3, as DNA: TGTGCCAGCAGTCGGGAGGGCGGGAACACTGAAGCTTTCTTT. This gives the protein CASSREGGNTEAFF. The gene calls are TRBV6-6 and TRBJ1-1, with D unclear. Trimming took off 5 bases at V and 1 base at J, with 11 bases between the two ends. CDR3 size: 14 residues. In germline, CDR1 is MNHNY, CDR2 SVGAGI (reference sequence).

In its sample, this clone was seen once. The V gene is TRBV5-6, the J gene TRBJ1-1; D possibly corresponds to TRBD1 (5 bases). Looked up from germline, CDR1 is SGHDT and CDR2 is YYEEEE. This CDR3 region has 15 residues. V lost 4 bases, J lost 0 bases, and 13 bases lay in between. CDR3 loop: CASSPRQIMNTEAFF. CDR3 bases: TGTGCCAGCAGCCCGAGACAGATCATGAACACTGAAGCTTTCTTT.

The chain uses TRBV23-1 and TRBJ2-1; no firm D call. TRBV23-1 is marked as an open reading frame, function uncertain. The V gene lost 0 bases and the J gene lost 0 bases, with 9 bases spanning the gap. The CDR3 loop spans 16 amino acids. Here the CDR3 reads CASSQSSVSSYNEQFF. For the CDR3, the DNA is TGCGCCAGCAGTCAATCGTCTGTGTCCTCCTACAATGAGCAGTTCTTC.

V gene TRBV7-3 combines with J gene TRBJ2-5; 9 bases align to TRBD2. Germline V CDR1 and CDR2: SGHTA, FQGTGA. The CDR3 runs to 15 residues. The J segment lost 4 bases and the V segment lost 5 bases, leaving 8 bases of the junction unmatched. As DNA, the CDR3 is TGTGCCAGCAGCCCCTCGGGCGGGAGGGGAGAGACCCAGTACTTC. It yields the protein CASSPSGGRGETQYF.

This chain's CDR3 is CASSLGLGFPLHF. The CDR3 nucleotides read TGTGCCAGCAGCCTTGGACTGGGATTTCCCCTCCACTTT. This sequence joins TRBV7-2 and TRBJ1-6; D unresolved. CDR3 size: 13 residues. The V end was cut by 5 bases, the J end by 13 bases, with 15 bases between. Germline V lookup: CDR1 SGHTA, CDR2 FQGNSA.

V gene TRBV19 combines with J gene TRBJ2-7; 7 nucleotides match TRBD1. Germline-derived CDR1 and CDR2 are LNHDA and SQIVND (reference sequence). The CDR3 runs 20 residues. The V segment lost 6 bases and the J segment 4 bases; nucleotides outside the gene matches: 27. This CDR3 is CASSTTDRGQTNYRMYEQYF. The CDR3 coding sequence is TGTGCCAGTAGCACCACCGACCGGGGACAGACCAACTACCGAATGTACGAGCAGTACTTC. The full variable domain, rest sourced from reference TRBV19 and TRBJ2-7, is DGGITQSPKYLFRKEGQNVTLSCEQNLNHDAMYWYRQDPGQGLRLIYYSQIVNDFQKGDIAEGYSVSREKKESFPLTVTSAQKNPTAFYLCASSTTDRGQTNYRMYEQYFGPGTRLTVT.

This clone was observed a few times. The chain is built from TRBV23-1 and TRBJ2-5; 8 bases are a match to TRBD1. TRBV23-1 is placed among ORFs of uncertain function. The CDR3 loop spans 14 amino acids. The trim removed 3 bases at V and 3 bases at J, leaving 3 bases unmatched. CDR3 protein: CASSQADREETQYF. The CDR3 nucleotides read TGCGCCAGCAGTCAGGCGGACAGGGAAGAGACCCAGTACTTC.

This clone appeared a few times. The chain uses TRBV6-5 and TRBJ2-7, with TRBD1 matching 10 bases. Germline values: CDR1 MNHEY, CDR2 SVGAGI. V trimming: 6 bases; J trimming: 7 bases; junction bases outside the gene matches: 9. The CDR3 totals 14 residues. CDR3 protein: CASRTGTGVREQYF. DNA of the CDR3: TGTGCCAGCAGGACCGGGACAGGGGTTCGTGAGCAGTACTTC.

This CDR3 reads CASSHPQREGYYEQYF. Here the CDR3 DNA reads TGTGCCAGCAGCCACCCCCAGCGGGAGGGGTATTACGAGCAGTACTTC. The chain is built from TRBV7-9 and TRBJ2-7; 10 bases agree with TRBD2. Germline loops: CDR1 SEHNR, CDR2 FQNEAQ (reference sequence). V gave up 5 bases and J gave up 4 bases; unmatched junction bases: 11. The CDR3 is 16 residues long.

On this clone itself: Germline is not matched at one junction end, which may reflect a read error. The chain combines TRBV7-7 with TRBJ2-5, with TRBD1 as a possible D gene (6 bases). The CDR3 is 14 residues long. Germline CDR1 SSHAT, CDR2 FNYEAQ (reference sequence). In nucleotides, the CDR3 is TGTGCTAGCAGCCCCGGGACAATCCAAGAGACCCAGTACTTC. This gives the protein CASSPGTIQETQYF. The variable domain in full, with the rest retrieved from reference TRBV7-7 and TRBJ2-5, is GAGVSQSPRYKVTKRGQDVTLRCDPISSHATLYWYQQALGQGPEFLTYFNYEAQPDKSGLPSDRFSAERPEGSISTLTIQRTEQRDSAMYRCASSPGTIQETQYFGPGTRLLVL.